This paragraph reports one T cell receptor beta chain. The antigen is not known. The data were obtained in a study of T cell responses to AZD1222 COVID-19 vaccine. Study-wide background: Pooling was applied to second doses at about 4 or about 12 weeks. Study observations and caveats: Epitopes outside B.1.351 and B.1.1.7 mutated regions reportedly drew nearly half of spike TCRs. Baseline seropositivity characterized only a handful of AZD1222 recipients. White British people made up most donors, females outnumbered males, and clonal diversity was possibly underestimated.

TCRdb's table, derived via immunoSEQ multiplex PCR, lists solely in-frame clones and lacks some. There are 90,000 to 150,000 clones in the sample; approximately 90% occur only once, and 6.5% to 9% lies in the top ten. The ends were cut back, 4 bases at V and 9 bases at J, with 18 bases in the middle. Germline V gene data show CDR1 as SGHTA and CDR2 as FQGTGA. This CDR3 is built from 14 residues. Sequences were derived from peripheral blood, sampled on day 0 of AZD1222 vaccination. This TCR derives from an adult in good health. The chain recombines TRBV7-3 with TRBJ1-1; D uncertain. CDR3 sequence: CASSSGPPSNKAFF. CDR3 in DNA: TGTGCCAGCAGCTCCGGACCGCCTAGCAACAAAGCTTTCTTT.